This T cell receptor (beta chain) was sequenced in a study of blood T cell repertoires in COVID-19. On the study more broadly: From the United States, Italy and Spain came samples of acute and convalescent COVID-19.

Germline V lookup: CDR1 SNHLY, CDR2 FYNNEI. Trimming removed 9 bases from V and 2 bases from J; junction bases left unmatched: 13. The CDR3 contains 16 residues. Per the original methods: Reference gene primer amplification yielded estimated nucleated cell counts. This table comes from immunoSEQ multiplex PCR, and its TCRdb copy is limited to in-frame clones, with some not included. V and J calls and clone size come straight from that table; D and trimming were deduced from the DNA. Found here are some 31,000 clones, 93% of them singletons; the top ten hold roughly 5%. The rearrangement uses TRBV2 and TRBJ2-5, with TRBD2 identical over 9 bases. Sequenced sample: peripheral blood. The clonotype was recovered from a human donor in a cohort sampled during active COVID-19. The CDR3 DNA reads as TGTGCCAGGAAGACGGGCGGGAGGGGGGAGCAAGAGACCCAGTACTTC. Translated: CARKTGGRGEQETQYF.